The rows below give T cell receptor beta chains drawn from one sample of a study of cytomegalovirus exposure and HLA in healthy donors. TCRdb keeps only in-frame clones here, not all; method: immunoSEQ multiplex PCR. There are about 100,000 clones in the sample; more than 75% occur only once, and under 0.8% lies in the top ten. The sequencing sample was made of PBMCs. The receptors originated from a woman aged 55-69 years in good health and CMV-seronegative. The CDR3 runs from the conserved cysteine through the conserved F or W. D genes are given only for firm matches. The size field is filled for only some rows; it gives once, few, many or a size class.

DNA	CDR3	D	V	J	size
TGTGCCAGCAGTTCAGGGGGTCGGGACGCCGTGGGGGTAGAGACCCAGTACTTC	CASSSGGRDAVGVETQYF	TRBD1	TRBV27	TRBJ2-5	-
TGTGCCAGCAGTTACTCGACAGCAAGCAATCAGCCCCAGCATTTT	CASSYSTASNQPQHF	-	TRBV6-5	TRBJ1-5	-
TGTGCCAGTAGTACGACCGGGACAGGGGGTTACGAGCAGTACTTC	CASSTTGTGGYEQYF	TRBD1	TRBV19	TRBJ2-7	-
TGTGCCAGCAGTCCAGAGAACACTGAAGCTTTCTTT	CASSPENTEAFF	-	TRBV6-7	TRBJ1-1	-
TGCGCCAGCAGCCAAGACAGGGGGACTGGGTACCTCCACTTT	CASSQDRGTGYLHF	TRBD1	TRBV4-1	TRBJ1-6	-
TGTGCCATCAGTGAGTCGGGAGTTTACACTGAAGCTTTCTTT	CAISESGVYTEAFF	-	TRBV10-3	TRBJ1-1	-
TGTGCCAGCAGTGAAGGGCTTGGGACTAACTACGAGCAGTACTTC	CASSEGLGTNYEQYF	TRBD2	TRBV25-1	TRBJ2-7	-
TGTGCCAGCAGCTTAGTGGCTAGCGGTGGGGGGGATACGCAGTATTTT	CASSLVASGGGDTQYF	TRBD2	TRBV7-2	TRBJ2-3	-
TGTGCCAGCAGCCCGGACAGGGGCTCCTACAATGAGCAGTTCTTC	CASSPDRGSYNEQFF	TRBD1	TRBV27	TRBJ2-1	-
TGTGCCAGCAGTGGACAGGCAGGTGGGGCCAACGTCCTGACTTTC	CASSGQAGGANVLTF	TRBD1	TRBV6-5	TRBJ2-6	few
TGCGCCAGCAGCCAAGCCCGGGACAGCTATGGCTACACCTTC	CASSQARDSYGYTF	TRBD1	TRBV4-1	TRBJ1-2	-
TGTGCCAGCAGCTTAGGACAGGGAGATGCGAATGAGCAGTTCTTC	CASSLGQGDANEQFF	TRBD1	TRBV5-8	TRBJ2-1	-
TGTGCCAGCAGTGGAACCTACAGGGGGCCGAAAGGCTACACCTTC	CASSGTYRGPKGYTF	TRBD1	TRBV6-1	TRBJ1-2	-
TGTGCTTTGGAGCCCGCTAATACTCTGAAGACCCAGTACTTC	CALEPANTLKTQYF	-	TRBV30	TRBJ2-5	-
TGTGCCAGCAGTGGAGAGGACAGGGGACTGGGGCTGTTTTTT	CASSGEDRGLGLFF	TRBD1	TRBV28	TRBJ2-2	few
TGTGCCAGCAGCCTACAGGGGCGCGATCAGCCCCAGCATTTT	CASSLQGRDQPQHF	TRBD1	TRBV7-2	TRBJ1-5	-
TGTGCCAGCAGTGAGGGGACTAGCTACTTTTACAATGAGCAGTTCTTC	CASSEGTSYFYNEQFF	TRBD2	TRBV27	TRBJ2-1	-
TGTGCCAGCAGTTCCAGACTAGCGGGAGTAGTGAATGAGCAGTTCTTC	CASSSRLAGVVNEQFF	TRBD2	TRBV28	TRBJ2-1	-
TGTGCCAGCAGCTTTTACGGGGGGAGCACCTACGAGCAGTACTTC	CASSFYGGSTYEQYF	TRBD2	TRBV7-2	TRBJ2-7	-
TGCGCCAGCAGCTTGGATGGCGGGGAGATCTACAATGAGCAGTTCTTC	CASSLDGGEIYNEQFF	-	TRBV5-1	TRBJ2-1	-
TGTGCCAGCAGCGTAGGGGGCAGAAACTATGGCTACACCTTC	CASSVGGRNYGYTF	-	TRBV9	TRBJ1-2	once
TGTGCCAGCAGCTTAGCGCGAGGCAGCTACGAGCAGTACTTC	CASSLARGSYEQYF	-	TRBV7-2	TRBJ2-7	-
TGTGCCATCAGTGAACCGGTAGCGGGAGGACAAGAGCAGTACTTC	CAISEPVAGGQEQYF	TRBD2	TRBV10-3	TRBJ2-7	-
TGTGCCAGCAGTCTTAGTCGGGATACGCAGTATTTT	CASSLSRDTQYF	-	TRBV28	TRBJ2-3	-
TGCGCCACCAGACTAGCCGAGTACAATGAGCAGTTCTTC	CATRLAEYNEQFF	TRBD2	TRBV10-2	TRBJ2-1	-
TGTGCCAGCAGCTTAGGGTCCCGGGACAGGGGCCAGCAGTTCTTC	CASSLGSRDRGQQFF	TRBD1	TRBV11-2	TRBJ2-1	-
TGTGCCATCAGTGAGTCAAGGGGTCGGGAGACCCAGTACTTC	CAISESRGRETQYF	-	TRBV10-3	TRBJ2-5	few
TGTGCCAGCAGTTCGCCGGGGACTAGCGGATCCTACGAGCAGTACTTC	CASSSPGTSGSYEQYF	TRBD2	TRBV6-5	TRBJ2-7	-
TGTGCCAGTAGTAGGGAGGTCGGGGAGCTGTTTTTT	CASSREVGELFF	-	TRBV19	TRBJ2-2	-
TGCGCCAGCAGTGAACTAGCGTACAATGAGCAGTTCTTC	CASSELAYNEQFF	TRBD2	TRBV10-1	TRBJ2-1	-
TGTGCCACCAGTCGGGTGAACACTGAAGCTTTCTTT	CATSRVNTEAFF	-	TRBV15	TRBJ1-1	-
TGTGCCAGCAGCTGGACAGGCCCGGGTGAGCAGTTCTTC	CASSWTGPGEQFF	TRBD1	TRBV7-2	TRBJ2-1	-
TGTGCCAGCAGTTTATCGCCCAGCTACGAGCAGTACTTC	CASSLSPSYEQYF	-	TRBV27	TRBJ2-7	-
TGTGCCAGCAGCTCTACAGGGAAGGGTCAGCCCCAGCATTTT	CASSSTGKGQPQHF	-	TRBV7-9	TRBJ1-5	-
TGTGCCAGCAGCCCGATGGACAGGGGGGACTATGGCTACACCTTC	CASSPMDRGDYGYTF	TRBD1	TRBV7-9	TRBJ1-2	-
TGTGCCACCAGCAACGGGTGGGGCAATCAGCCCCAGCATTTT	CATSNGWGNQPQHF	-	TRBV15	TRBJ1-5	-
TGCGCCAGCAGCCTAAGCGAGAATGGTCAGCCCCAGCATTTT	CASSLSENGQPQHF	-	TRBV4-3	TRBJ1-5	-
TGTGCCAGCAGCTGGGACACCAACAATGAGCAGTTCTTC	CASSWDTNNEQFF	-	TRBV7-8	TRBJ2-1	few
TGTGCCAGCAGCTTGGGGACAGTCTACTATGGCTACACCTTC	CASSLGTVYYGYTF	-	TRBV5-8	TRBJ1-2	-
TGTGCCAGCCAACGGGACAGGGGAATCTCCTACGAGCAGTACTTC	CASQRDRGISYEQYF	TRBD1	TRBV6-5	TRBJ2-7	-
TGTGCCAGCAGCTGGGACAGGGACAATGAGCAGTTCTTC	CASSWDRDNEQFF	TRBD1	TRBV5-6	TRBJ2-1	-
TGTGCCAGCAGCATGGGACTAGCGGGAGGAGGGGATACGCAGTATTTT	CASSMGLAGGGDTQYF	TRBD2	TRBV5-4	TRBJ2-3	-
TGTGCCAGCAGTCCGGTCTCCGCTTCACCCCTCCACTTT	CASSPVSASPLHF	-	TRBV7-2	TRBJ1-6	-